One sample yielded the 22 T cell receptor beta chains listed below, sequenced in a study of response to subunit inactivated influenza vaccine. A single record per CDR3 protein comes from TCRdb applying MiXCR to the RT-PCR reads. The table has under 950,000 distinct CDR3 sequences, less than 25% seen once; the top ten hold 10%. The sample consisted of PBMCs from blood, taken 4 to 6 days after vaccination. All receptors come from a man aged 50-59 years who received an inactivated influenza vaccine.

This clonotype was counted many times. The V gene is TRBV7-6, the J gene TRBJ2-3; D might be TRBD2 (6 bases). Germline V gene sequence: CDR1 SGHVS, CDR2 FNYEAQ. The CDR3 contains 15 residues. V shed 5 bases and J shed 2 bases, with 14 bases lying between them. In DNA form, the CDR3 reads TGTGCCAGCAGCCCGACTAGATCCCTCACAGATACGCAGTATTTT. It yields the protein CASSPTRSLTDTQYF. The full variable domain, in which reference TRBV7-6 and TRBJ2-3 provide the parts outside the CDR3, is GAGVSQSPRYKVTKRGQDVALRCDPISGHVSLYWYRQALGQGPEFLTYFNYEAQQDKSGLPNDRFSAERPEGSISTLTIQRTEQRDSAMYRCASSPTRSLTDTQYFGPGTRLTVL.

The V gene is TRBV12-3 or TRBV12-4, the J gene TRBJ1-1; D remains ambiguous. The CDR3 contains 15 residues. Trimming left V 9 bases short and J 0 bases short, with 17 bases between. The CDR3 is CASPVWAGLNTEAFF. The CDR3 bases are TGTGCCAGTCCAGTTTGGGCCGGTTTGAACACTGAAGCTTTCTTT.

This clonotype appeared a few times. The rearrangement uses TRBV12-3 or TRBV12-4 and TRBJ1-2; a possible D gene is TRBD1 (6 bases). This CDR3 has 13 residues. Trimming cost V 8 bases and J 4 bases, with 14 bases left between them. The CDR3 DNA follows: TGTGCCAGCGCGCGGGGGCGAAGCTATGGCTACACCTTC. Its protein product is CASARGRSYGYTF.

In this sample, this clonotype turned up a few times. The CDR3 spells CASRDGLNTEAFF. The CDR3 DNA reads as TGTGCCAGTAGGGACGGACTCAACACTGAAGCTTTCTTT. The gene calls are TRBV19 and TRBJ1-1; no clear D gene. V was cut by 6 bases and J by 2 bases, with 10 bases left in between. From germline, CDR1 is LNHDA and CDR2 SQIVND (reference sequence). CDR3 size: 13 residues.

The rearrangement links TRBV11-1 to TRBJ2-7; 8 bases agree with TRBD2. J gave up 2 bases and V 3 bases, and 15 bases lay outside the gene matches. The CDR3 is made up of 18 amino acids. Germline CDR1 is SGHAT and CDR2 is FQDESV (reference sequence). This CDR3 reads CASSFPREASVEPYEQYF. CDR3 DNA: TGTGCCAGCAGCTTCCCGCGGGAGGCTAGCGTGGAGCCCTACGAGCAGTACTTC.

This chain links TRBV28 with TRBJ1-4; 8 bases align to TRBD1. Germline trimming cut 6 bases from V and 4 bases from J; bases unmatched to any gene: 7. In germline, CDR1 is MDHEN, CDR2 SYDVKM. The length of the CDR3 is 15 residues. Here the CDR3 reads CASSQGDRLNEKLFF. The CDR3 DNA sequence: TGTGCCAGCAGCCAAGGGGACAGGCTTAATGAAAAACTGTTTTTT.

This clonotype appeared many times. The rearrangement uses TRBV5-1 and TRBJ2-1; TRBD1 matches at 7 bases. From germline, CDR1 is SGHRS and CDR2 YFSETQ. Trimming removed 0 bases from V and 3 bases from J; junction bases left unmatched: 3. CDR3 length equals 15 residues. CDR3 in amino acids: CASSLGQGHYNEQFF. The CDR3 bases are TGCGCCAGCAGCTTGGGACAGGGACACTACAATGAGCAGTTCTTC. The whole variable domain, filled in from reference TRBV5-1 and TRBJ2-1, reads KAGVTQTPRYLIKTRGQQVTLSCSPISGHRSVSWYQQTPGQGLQFLFEYFSETQRNKGNFPGRFSGRQFSNSRSEMNVSTLELGDSALYLCASSLGQGHYNEQFFGPGTRLTVL.

This clonotype was seen more than once but under ten times. V and J are TRBV19 and TRBJ2-3; no clear D gene. With 0 bases removed from V and 8 bases from J, the gap between germline ends came to 9 bases. Germline V gene lookup returns CDR1 LNHDA and CDR2 SQIVND (reference sequence). This CDR3 comprises 13 residues. CDR3 sequence: CASSIDGETTQYF. The CDR3 bases are TGTGCCAGTAGTATAGATGGGGAAACTACGCAGTATTTT.

This clonotype was recorded a few times. This rearrangement joins TRBV20-1 to TRBJ2-7, with D unclear. The CDR3 spans 13 residues. Germline V CDR1 and CDR2: DFQATT, SNEGSKA (reference sequence). Trimming pared 6 bases from V and 3 bases from J, leaving 15 bases between. The CDR3 DNA reads as TGCAGTGCCTCTGGTGGGGTAAACTACGAGCAGTACTTC. This gives the protein CSASGGVNYEQYF.

The chain links TRBV5-1 to TRBJ2-3, with D uncertain. The CDR3 is made up of 10 amino acids. The V end lost 9 bases, the J end lost 2 bases, and 4 bases lay between the germline ends. Germline V gene data show CDR1 as SGHRS and CDR2 as YFSETQ. CDR3 nucleotides: TGCGCCACCAACACAGATACGCAGTATTTT. Translation: CATNTDTQYF.

The gene calls are TRBV15 and TRBJ2-7; 9 bases align to TRBD2. Germline assignment: CDR1 LNHNV and CDR2 YYDKDF (reference sequence). The CDR3 runs to 13 residues. Losses at the gene ends were 5 bases for V and 5 bases for J; bases not matched to a gene: 4. CDR3: CATSWAGGDEQYF. The CDR3 bases are TGTGCCACCAGCTGGGCGGGGGGGGACGAGCAGTACTTC.

This chain links TRBV10-3 with TRBJ2-7; D is ambiguous. Trimming stripped 7 bases from V and 3 bases from J, with 19 bases between. CDR3 length: 15 residues. From germline, CDR1 is ENHRY and CDR2 SYGVKD. CDR3: CAIKGSGDSVYEQYF. The CDR3, as DNA: TGTGCCATCAAGGGATCCGGAGATTCGGTCTACGAGCAGTACTTC.

A word on this clonotype: It may be a read error: a sequence one base away is much more abundant. V is TRBV12-3 or TRBV12-4 and J is TRBJ2-5, with D perhaps matching TRBD2 (5 bases). The length of the CDR3 is 12 residues. The CDR3 DNA reads as TGTGCCAGCAGTCTGGGGTGGGAGACCCATTACTTC. Protein sequence: CASSLGWETHYF.

The chain couples TRBV24-1 to TRBJ2-1; 13 nucleotides agree with TRBD2. CDR3 length: 19 residues. Per germline, CDR1 KGHDR and CDR2 SFDVKD. Germline trimming cut 5 bases from V and 3 bases from J; bases unmatched to any gene: 12. The CDR3 DNA reads TGTGCCACCAGTGGGACTAGCGGGAGAGTGGGGCTGTTCTACAATGAGCAGTTCTTC. Amino acid sequence: CATSGTSGRVGLFYNEQFF.

In DNA form, the CDR3 reads TGCAGTGCTAGGCCGGGACTAGCGGGGGGGCGGACCCAGTACTTC. It yields the protein CSARPGLAGGRTQYF. V and J are TRBV20-1 and TRBJ2-5, with 16 nucleotides matching TRBD2. V was pared by 3 bases and J by 7 bases, with 5 bases of the junction left unmatched. The germline CDR1 and CDR2 sequences are DFQATT and SNEGSKA (reference sequence). The CDR3 covers 15 residues.

The chain couples TRBV5-8 to TRBJ1-2; maybe TRBD1 (5 bases). Germline assignment: CDR1 SGHTS and CDR2 YDEGEE. The CDR3 length is 14 residues. The V end lost 4 bases, the J end lost 4 bases, and 14 bases lay between the germline ends. The CDR3 region is CASSPGRTAYGYTF. For the CDR3, the DNA is TGTGCCAGCAGCCCGGGACGGACGGCCTATGGCTACACCTTC.

The chain has TRBV7-9 and TRBJ2-7; D is uncertain. Trimming took off 2 bases at V and 2 bases at J, with 10 bases between the two ends. This CDR3 spans 14 amino acids. The germline V gene encodes CDR1 SEHNR and CDR2 FQNEAQ (reference sequence). In DNA form, the CDR3 reads TGTGCCAGCAGCTTATCGGATCCTACCTACGAGCAGTACTTC. Translating it yields CASSLSDPTYEQYF.

This clonotype was counted at least ten times. The chain couples TRBV20-1 to TRBJ2-5; D is perhaps TRBD2 (5 bases). The CDR3 spans 12 residues. V dropped 4 bases and J dropped 10 bases, with 16 bases sitting between them. Germline CDR1 reads DFQATT; CDR2 reads SNEGSKA (reference sequence). The CDR3 DNA reads as TGCAGTGCTATCTCTTTGACGGGGATCCAGTACTTC. Its protein product is CSAISLTGIQYF.

This clonotype was seen a few times. CDR3 sequence (DNA): TGCAGTGCCCCTTTTCCAGGGAAATACGAGCAGTACTTC. Amino acid sequence: CSAPFPGKYEQYF. V gene TRBV20-1 combines with J gene TRBJ2-7, with TRBD1 as a possible D gene (5 bases). Looked up from germline, CDR1 is DFQATT and CDR2 is SNEGSKA (reference sequence). There are 13 residues in the CDR3. V lost 6 bases to trimming and J lost 4 bases, with 16 bases between them.

J is TRBJ2-7 and V is TRBV11-2; D is perhaps TRBD1 (5 bases). Germline V gene sequence: CDR1 SGHAT, CDR2 FQNNGV. This CDR3 comprises 14 residues. The V and J ends lost 5 bases and 3 bases respectively, with 14 bases between them. CDR3 bases: TGTGCCAGCAGCCGTTGGGGAAGGGGCTACGAGCAGTACTTC. The encoded protein is CASSRWGRGYEQYF.

The gene calls are TRBV28 and TRBJ1-3; no clear D gene. V was trimmed by 1 base and J by 2 bases, leaving 18 bases between them. The length of the CDR3 is 18 residues. Germline loops: CDR1 MDHEN, CDR2 SYDVKM. The CDR3 DNA follows: TGTGCCAGCAGTTTATTTTGGCCCGAACGAACCCCTGGAAACACCATATATTTT. Translation gives CASSLFWPERTPGNTIYF.

This chain joins TRBV6-5 and TRBJ2-1; no reliable D call. The germline CDR1 and CDR2 sequences are MNHEY and SVGAGI. CDR3 length equals 13 residues. V was trimmed by 7 bases and J by 0 bases, leaving 7 bases between them. The CDR3 spells CASKFGSYNEQFF. DNA for the CDR3: TGTGCCAGCAAGTTCGGCTCCTACAATGAGCAGTTCTTC.